This entry features one T cell receptor beta chain sequence. Its antigen remains undetermined. No base quality information exists; no much larger clone differs at one position. The sample comes from a study of STAT5B mutations in CD4+ large granular lymphocyte leukemia (dated by TCRdb to the early 2020s). Background on the whole study: Among the healthy controls, the CDR3 'QG' motif was associated with a particular HLA allele. The study compared the TCRbeta repertoires of patients with CD4+ T-cell large granular lymphocyte leukemia against the TCRbeta repertoires of healthy blood donors. Flow cytometry on FACSCanto II or FACSVerse confirmed that purified fractions exceeded 95% purity among lymphocytes. Study-level results and caveats: The data were not HLA-matched, and the higher clonality in CD4+ T-LGLL than in CD8+ T-LGLL could be due to the relatively small sample size. The main leukemic clonotypes were found to be private to each patient, although about 25% of the main leukemic clonotypes were detected at low frequency in the non-leukemic repertoires of other patients. Greater clonality appeared to be present in CD4-sorted patient repertoires than in healthy CD4+ repertoires, and the difference was retained after the putative leukemic clones were removed.

The healthy controls were around 35 blood donors, and the buffy coats of these donors were supplied by the Finnish Red Cross blood service. All TCR-sequenced material derived from peripheral blood: patient blood samples and healthy donor buffy coats. Peripheral blood mononuclear cells were isolated by Ficoll-Hypaque gradient centrifugation. Magnetic purification was used to isolate CD4+ cells from the buffy coats of the healthy controls. The Gentra Puregene Cell and Tissue kit was used to extract genomic DNA, and a Qubit 2.0 fluorometer was used to measure the amount of genomic DNA. The immunoSEQ assay at survey resolution was applied to genomic DNA for sequencing of TCRbeta rearrangements. Per the source publication's procedure: A lowest detectable productive clonotype frequency of 2.59 x 10-5 was observed in the TCR sequencing data. Only productive TCRbeta rearrangements, meaning sequences that were complete and in-frame, were kept for the analyses. The clonality of each sample was calculated as Simpson clonality in the immunoSEQ Analyzer version 3.0. Based on frequency, clones were grouped as very rare, small, medium, large (1-20%) or hyperexpanded (>20%). Generation probabilities were estimated with OLGA 1.2.3, V-gene circos plots were generated with VDJtools, specificities were searched for in VDJdb, and CDR3 motifs were identified with GLIPH. TCRdb retrieved this table from immuneACCESS and kept in-frame rearrangements only. Not all clones are present; in checked studies, unresolved V genes account for under half, and no reason is known for the remainder. V and J calls and clone size are given by that table; D and trimming were obtained from the DNA. The sample table lists about 30,000 clones, about three quarters of them with a count of one. The ten largest make up approximately 1.1% of the sample.

Sequencing used CD4+ T cells from blood buffy coats. This receptor was taken from a human donor in good health.

CDR3 loop: CASSLAAGGQGGYTIYF. Here is the DNA: TGTGCCAGCAGCTTAGCGGCCGGTGGACAGGGAGGATACACCATATATTTT. The V and J segments used are TRBV7-8 and TRBJ1-3, and TRBD1 matches 8 of the central bases. The germline V end is reduced by 0 bases and the J end by 8 bases; junction bases left unmatched: 12. The germline V gene provides CDR1 SGHVS and CDR2 FQNEAQ. The CDR3, cysteine through phenylalanine, is 17 amino acids long. This entry keeps only the CDR3 DNA: 51 bases, framed from base 1.